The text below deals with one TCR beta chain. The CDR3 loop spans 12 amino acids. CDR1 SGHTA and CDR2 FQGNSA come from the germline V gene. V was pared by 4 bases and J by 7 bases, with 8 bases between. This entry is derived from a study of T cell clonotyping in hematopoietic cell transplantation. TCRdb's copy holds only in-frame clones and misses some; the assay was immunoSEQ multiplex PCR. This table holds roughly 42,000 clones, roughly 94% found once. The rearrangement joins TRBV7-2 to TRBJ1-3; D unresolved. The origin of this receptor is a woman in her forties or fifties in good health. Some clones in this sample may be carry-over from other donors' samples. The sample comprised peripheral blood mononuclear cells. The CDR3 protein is CASSSSRNTIYF. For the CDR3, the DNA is TGTGCCAGCAGCTCCAGTCGGAACACCATATATTTT.